A single sample is the source of the 16 T cell receptor beta chains below, sequenced in a study of cytomegalovirus exposure and HLA in healthy donors. The PCR made use of 60 Vbeta and 13 Jbeta primers. Clones were sequenced by immunoSEQ multiplex PCR, and TCRdb holds only the in-frame ones, with some missing. The data show about 70,000 clones, around 70% seen once. Sequencing was performed on PBMCs. These receptors were obtained from a human donor in good health.

V is TRBV27 and J is TRBJ1-2; D is unresolved. V shed 8 bases and J shed 0 bases, with 13 bases lying between them. Germline CDR1 reads MNHEY; CDR2 reads SMNVEV (reference sequence). The CDR3 consists of 14 residues. The CDR3 region is CASRRSRANYGYTF. The CDR3 nucleotides read TGTGCCAGCCGTCGTTCGAGAGCTAACTATGGCTACACCTTC.

The chain uses TRBV5-1 and TRBJ2-7; D is perhaps TRBD2 (5 bases). The CDR3 is made up of 13 amino acids. From germline, CDR1 is SGHRS and CDR2 YFSETQ. V shed 0 bases and J shed 7 bases, with 11 bases lying between them. CDR3 DNA sequence: TGCGCCAGCAGCTTGGAGGGAGCGTTAGAGCAGTACTTC. This codes for CASSLEGALEQYF.

The chain uses TRBV7-9 and TRBJ2-5; 9 bases match TRBD1. J was trimmed by 7 bases and V by 3 bases; bases with no gene match: 15. CDR3 length equals 17 residues. The germline gives CDR1 SEHNR, CDR2 FQNEAQ (reference sequence). CDR3 loop: CASSFDSGQGRRGTQYF. The CDR3 DNA reads TGTGCCAGCAGCTTTGACTCGGGACAGGGTCGTAGGGGGACCCAGTACTTC. The whole variable domain, filled in from reference TRBV7-9 and TRBJ2-5, reads DTGVSQNPRHKITKRGQNVTFRCDPISEHNRLYWYRQTLGQGPEFLTYFQNEAQLEKSRLLSDRFSAERPKGSFSTLEIQRTEQGDSAMYLCASSFDSGQGRRGTQYFGPGTRLLVL.

The chain recombines TRBV5-1 with TRBJ2-3, with 7 bases that match TRBD1. CDR1 SGHRS and CDR2 YFSETQ come from the germline V gene. V lost 0 bases and J lost 2; bases outside the gene matches: 9. The CDR3 has 17 amino acids. CDR3 region: CASSLGSGTAYTDTQYF. In DNA, the CDR3 is TGCGCCAGCAGCTTGGGTTCCGGGACAGCCTACACAGATACGCAGTATTTT.

This clone was seen a handful of times. The J gene is TRBJ1-2, the V gene TRBV20-1; TRBD1 agrees at 9 bases. CDR3 size: 11 residues. V gave up 3 bases and J gave up 12 bases; unmatched junction bases: 5. Germline-derived CDR1 and CDR2 are DFQATT and SNEGSKA (reference sequence). This chain's CDR3 is CSASSGQGNTF. Here the CDR3 DNA reads TGCAGTGCTAGCTCCGGACAGGGGAACACCTTC.

The J gene is TRBJ2-7, the V gene TRBV11-2, with 10 bases matching TRBD2. CDR1 is SGHAT and CDR2 is FQNNGV in the germline V gene. This CDR3 contains 15 residues. J gave up 7 bases and V 5 bases, and 11 bases lay outside the gene matches. The chain's CDR3 is CASSPWASGRGEQYF. The CDR3 DNA follows: TGTGCCAGCAGCCCCTGGGCTAGCGGGAGAGGGGAGCAGTACTTC.

The V and J genes are TRBV27 and TRBJ1-5, with a possible D match to TRBD1 (6 bases). The CDR3 covers 15 residues. Trimming cost V 6 bases and J 6 bases, with 18 bases left between them. Germline V CDR1 and CDR2: MNHEY, SMNVEV (reference sequence). The DNA for the CDR3 is TGTGCCAGCAGACCCCTGGGGGCCAAGGGTCAGCCCCAGCATTTT. It translates to CASRPLGAKGQPQHF.

V gene TRBV6-1 combines with J gene TRBJ1-1; 9 nucleotides align to TRBD1. V was clipped by 8 bases and J by 5 bases; unmatched bases: 9. The germline V gene has CDR1 MNHNS and CDR2 SASEGT. This CDR3 is built from 14 residues. The CDR3 DNA follows: TGTGCCAGCTTCTTGGGACAGGGACGGACTGAAGCTTTCTTT. Residues: CASFLGQGRTEAFF.

This clone appeared a few times. The chain combines TRBV5-5 with TRBJ1-5; D is unresolved. V was pared by 0 bases and J by 1 base, with 8 bases between. This CDR3 is 15 amino acids long. Germline CDR1 SGHKS, CDR2 YYEKEE (reference sequence). The CDR3, as DNA: TGTGCCAGCAGCTTGGCGGGTTTGAGCAATCAGCCCCAGCATTTT. Translation: CASSLAGLSNQPQHF. Full variable domain (rest looked up from reference TRBV5-5 and TRBJ1-5): DAGVTQSPTHLIKTRGQQVTLRCSPISGHKSVSWYQQVLGQGPQFIFQYYEKEERGRGNFPDRFSARQFPNYSSELNVNALLLGDSALYLCASSLAGLSNQPQHFGDGTRLSIL.

The chain combines TRBV29-1 with TRBJ1-2; D may be TRBD1 (6 bases). Germline lookup yields CDR1 SQVTM and CDR2 ANQGSEA. CDR3 size: 13 residues. The V end lost 3 bases, the J end lost 4 bases, and 12 bases lay between the germline ends. The CDR3 protein is CSVETTGGYGYTF. CDR3 sequence (DNA): TGCAGCGTTGAGACGACAGGTGGCTATGGCTACACCTTC.

This clone was picked up a small number of times. The genes are TRBV10-2 and TRBJ2-1; D is uncertain. V lost 6 bases and J lost 2, with 5 bases in between. CDR1 is WSHSY and CDR2 is SAAADI in the germline V gene. This CDR3 spans 12 amino acids. The CDR3 DNA is TGCGCCAGCAGCGTCCCCTACAATGAGCAGTTCTTC. This codes for CASSVPYNEQFF.

V usage is TRBV5-1 and J usage is TRBJ2-3; a possible D gene is TRBD2 (5 bases). The CDR3 is 14 residues long. Germline assignment: CDR1 SGHRS and CDR2 YFSETQ. V lost 3 bases to trimming and J lost 5 bases, with 13 bases between them. The CDR3 DNA reads as TGCGCCAGCAGCTCCGGCCCCGAGGGAGATACGCAGTATTTT. This sequence encodes CASSSGPEGDTQYF.

The chain is built from TRBV9 and TRBJ2-1, with D possibly TRBD1 on 6 matching bases. V lost 3 bases, J lost 7 bases, and 11 bases lay in between. The CDR3 is made up of 13 amino acids. From germline, CDR1 is SGDLS and CDR2 YYNGEE. In nucleotides, the CDR3 is TGTGCCAGCAGCGGGGGACACCAGAATGAGCAGTTCTTC. Its translation: CASSGGHQNEQFF.

The rearrangement uses TRBV7-9 and TRBJ2-2; no clear D. The CDR3 is 12 amino acids. Trimming stripped 3 bases from V and 5 bases from J, with 4 bases between. The germline V gene encodes CDR1 SEHNR and CDR2 FQNEAQ (reference sequence). In DNA, the CDR3 is TGTGCCAGCAGCTTTTTAACCGGGGAGCTGTTTTTT. Amino acid sequence: CASSFLTGELFF.

The sample holds a few counts of this clone. V gene TRBV9 combines with J gene TRBJ1-1, with no clear D. Deletions cut 4 bases from V and 0 bases from J, with 10 bases between. Germline assignment: CDR1 SGDLS and CDR2 YYNGEE. This CDR3 spans 14 amino acids. CDR3 nucleotide sequence: TGTGCCAGCAGCAAAGAGTCCATGAACACTGAAGCTTTCTTT. Translating gives CASSKESMNTEAFF.

V usage is TRBV15 and J usage is TRBJ2-1; possible D gene TRBD2, 5 bases. Trimming left V 1 base short and J 0 bases short, with 13 bases between. This CDR3 is 17 amino acids long. CDR1 and CDR2 from the germline V gene are LNHNV and YYDKDF (reference sequence). CDR3 region: CATSRAPLGVSYNEQFF. As DNA, the CDR3 is TGTGCCACCAGCAGAGCCCCACTCGGGGTCTCCTACAATGAGCAGTTCTTC.